Following are 12 T cell receptor beta chains from one sample sequenced in a study of cytomegalovirus exposure and HLA in healthy donors. PCR used 60 Vbeta primers and 13 Jbeta primers. TCRdb's table, derived via immunoSEQ multiplex PCR, lists solely in-frame clones and lacks some. The profile shows 130,000 to 150,000 clones, roughly three quarters of them singletons. What was sequenced was PBMCs. These TCRs come from a female donor in good health and CMV-seronegative.

The chain links TRBV20-1 to TRBJ2-7, with 8 nucleotides matching TRBD2. The junction had 0 bases not matched to a gene; V was cut back by 5 bases and J by 3 bases. This CDR3 region has 11 residues. Germline CDR1 DFQATT, CDR2 SNEGSKA (reference sequence). CDR3 residues: CSAGTSYEQYF. As DNA, the CDR3 is TGCAGTGCTGGGACTAGCTACGAGCAGTACTTC.

V gene TRBV28 combines with J gene TRBJ1-5; D unresolved. CDR1 and CDR2 from the germline V gene are MDHEN and SYDVKM. Trimming pared 2 bases from V and 1 base from J, leaving 9 bases between. The CDR3 covers 15 residues. The CDR3 DNA reads as TGTGCCAGCAGTTTAGGAGGGAGGAGCAATCAGCCCCAGCATTTT. This codes for CASSLGGRSNQPQHF.

CDR3 in DNA: TGTGCCAGTAGCGTGACAGGGGTCAGTGAAAAACTGTTTTTT. It yields the protein CASSVTGVSEKLFF. The chain carries TRBV19 and TRBJ1-4; 8 bases map to TRBD1. CDR1 LNHDA and CDR2 SQIVND come from the germline V gene (reference sequence). This CDR3 spans 14 amino acids. With 6 bases clipped from V and 7 bases from J, the junction kept 7 bases outside the gene matches.

The chain links TRBV25-1 to TRBJ1-4; D is ambiguous. Per the germline V gene, CDR1 is MGHDK and CDR2 is SYGVNS. The CDR3 consists of 13 residues. Trimming took 8 bases from V and 0 from J, leaving 7 bases between them. The CDR3 protein is CASERTTNEKLFF. In DNA form, the CDR3 reads TGTGCCAGCGAGAGGACAACTAATGAAAAACTGTTTTTT.

The chain employs TRBV7-9 and TRBJ1-1, with TRBD1 matching 8 bases. V dropped 4 bases and J dropped 6; count of bases not matched to a gene: 4. This CDR3 comprises 13 residues. Germline values: CDR1 SEHNR, CDR2 FQNEAQ (reference sequence). CDR3 DNA: TGTGCCAGCAGCTCGGACAGGGTCCCTGAAGCTTTCTTT. Protein product: CASSSDRVPEAFF. The full variable domain, its missing parts supplied by reference TRBV7-9 and TRBJ1-1, is DTGVSQNPRHKITKRGQNVTFRCDPISEHNRLYWYRQTLGQGPEFLTYFQNEAQLEKSRLLSDRFSAERPKGSFSTLEIQRTEQGDSAMYLCASSSDRVPEAFFGQGTRLTVV.

This sequence joins TRBV2 and TRBJ2-2; possible D gene TRBD1, 5 bases. This CDR3 contains 16 residues. V lost 0 bases and J lost 6, with 14 bases in between. CDR1 is SNHLY, CDR2 FYNNEI, per germline. The CDR3 DNA sequence: TGTGCCAGCAGTGAAGCCGCGGACACCTTATCCGGGGAGCTGTTTTTT. Translation: CASSEAADTLSGELFF.

The CDR3 DNA reads TGTGCCATCCTGACAGCCTATGGCTACACCTTC. It specifies CAILTAYGYTF. V gene TRBV10-3 combines with J gene TRBJ1-2; weak D call: TRBD1 (5 bases). The CDR3 has 11 residues. Trimming left V 8 bases short and J 4 bases short, with 8 bases between. Germline lookup yields CDR1 ENHRY and CDR2 SYGVKD.

V and J are TRBV5-4 and TRBJ2-7; weak D call: TRBD2 (6 bases). V was clipped by 5 bases and J by 6 bases, with 15 bases between them. The CDR3 totals 13 residues. Germline values: CDR1 SGHNT, CDR2 YYREEE (reference sequence). CDR3 loop: CASRRNLGSEQYF. CDR3 DNA sequence: TGTGCCAGCAGGCGGAACCTCGGGAGCGAGCAGTACTTC.

The chain links TRBV5-1 to TRBJ1-1; unclear D gene. The CDR3 is 14 amino acids. Trimming cost V 8 bases and J 0 bases, with 14 bases left between them. Germline CDR1 SGHRS, CDR2 YFSETQ. In nucleotides, the CDR3 is TGCGCCAGTACCCCGGGAGACGTGAACACTGAAGCTTTCTTT. It specifies CASTPGDVNTEAFF.

J is TRBJ1-1 and V is TRBV2; 7 positions agree with TRBD1. Trimming took 0 bases from V and 3 from J; bases not matched to a gene: 1. The CDR3 runs 14 residues. Looked up from germline, CDR1 is SNHLY and CDR2 is FYNNEI. The CDR3 bases are TGTGCCAGCAGTGAAGCAACAGGGGACACTGAAGCTTTCTTT. It yields the protein CASSEATGDTEAFF.

V usage is TRBV6-6 and J usage is TRBJ2-7; 12 nucleotides align to TRBD2. The trim removed 5 bases at V and 2 bases at J, leaving 7 bases unmatched. Germline values: CDR1 MNHNY, CDR2 SVGAGI (reference sequence). The CDR3 extends over 16 amino acids. The CDR3 bases are TGTGCCAGCAGTCACGTCACTAGCGGGAGGACCTACGAGCAGTACTTC. This sequence encodes CASSHVTSGRTYEQYF.

This chain connects TRBV2 to TRBJ1-3; possible D gene TRBD1, 5 bases. The CDR3 has 16 residues. The germline V gene encodes CDR1 SNHLY and CDR2 FYNNEI. V was clipped by 5 bases and J by 0 bases, with 14 bases between them. The CDR3 DNA reads as TGTGCCAGCAGTCCTTACGGGGGGGGCTCTGGAAACACCATATATTTT. Translation: CASSPYGGGSGNTIYF. The entire variable domain, with the rest obtained from reference TRBV2 and TRBJ1-3, is as follows: EPEVTQTPSHQVTQMGQEVILRCVPISNHLYFYWYRQILGQKVEFLVSFYNNEISEKSEIFDDQFSVERPDGSNFTLKIRSTKLEDSAMYFCASSPYGGGSGNTIYFGEGSWLTVV.